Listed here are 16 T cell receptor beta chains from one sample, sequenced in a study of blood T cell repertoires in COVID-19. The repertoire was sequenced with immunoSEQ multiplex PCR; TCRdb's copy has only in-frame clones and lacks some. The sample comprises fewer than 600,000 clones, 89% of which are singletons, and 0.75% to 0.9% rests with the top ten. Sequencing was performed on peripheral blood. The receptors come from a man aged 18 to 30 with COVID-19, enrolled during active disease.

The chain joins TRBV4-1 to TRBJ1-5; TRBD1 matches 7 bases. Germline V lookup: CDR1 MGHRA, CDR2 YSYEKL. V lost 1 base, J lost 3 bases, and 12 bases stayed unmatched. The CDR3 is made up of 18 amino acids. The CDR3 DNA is TGCGCCAGCAGCCAAGGGGGGACAGCGGAGACCACCAATCAGCCCCAGCATTTT. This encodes CASSQGGTAETTNQPQHF.

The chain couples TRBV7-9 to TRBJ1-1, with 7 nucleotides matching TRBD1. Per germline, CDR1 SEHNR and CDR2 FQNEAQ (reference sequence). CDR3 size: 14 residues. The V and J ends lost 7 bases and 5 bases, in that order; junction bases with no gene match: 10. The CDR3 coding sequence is TGTGCCAGCATCCGACAGGGATCGATGACTGAAGCTTTCTTT. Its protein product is CASIRQGSMTEAFF. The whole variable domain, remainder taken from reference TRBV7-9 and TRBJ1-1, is DTGVSQNPRHKITKRGQNVTFRCDPISEHNRLYWYRQTLGQGPEFLTYFQNEAQLEKSRLLSDRFSAERPKGSFSTLEIQRTEQGDSAMYLCASIRQGSMTEAFFGQGTRLTVV.

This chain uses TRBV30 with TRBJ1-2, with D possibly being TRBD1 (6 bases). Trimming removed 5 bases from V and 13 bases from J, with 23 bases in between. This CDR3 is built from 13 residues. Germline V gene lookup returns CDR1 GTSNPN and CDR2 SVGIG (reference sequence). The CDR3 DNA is TGTGCCTGGGTAAGGGGCGTCTCGAGACAGGCCACCTTC. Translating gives CAWVRGVSRQATF.

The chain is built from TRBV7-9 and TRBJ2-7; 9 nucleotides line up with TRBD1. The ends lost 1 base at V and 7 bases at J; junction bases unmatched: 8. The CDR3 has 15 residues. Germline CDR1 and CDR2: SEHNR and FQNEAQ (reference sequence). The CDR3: CASSLEGQGAREQYF. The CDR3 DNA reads TGTGCCAGCAGCTTAGAGGGACAGGGTGCGCGGGAGCAGTACTTC.

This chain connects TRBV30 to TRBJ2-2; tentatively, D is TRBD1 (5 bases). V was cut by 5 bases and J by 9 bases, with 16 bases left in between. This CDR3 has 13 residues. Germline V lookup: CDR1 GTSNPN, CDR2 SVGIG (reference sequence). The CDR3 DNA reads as TGTGCCTGGGACAAACTTAGGGGTAGGGAGCTGTTTTTT. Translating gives CAWDKLRGRELFF.

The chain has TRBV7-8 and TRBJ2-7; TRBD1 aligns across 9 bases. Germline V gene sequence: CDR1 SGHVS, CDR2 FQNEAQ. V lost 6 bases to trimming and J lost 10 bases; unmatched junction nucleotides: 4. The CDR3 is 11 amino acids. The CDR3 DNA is TGTGCCAGCAGGGACAGGGGAGGACAGTACTTC. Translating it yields CASRDRGGQYF.

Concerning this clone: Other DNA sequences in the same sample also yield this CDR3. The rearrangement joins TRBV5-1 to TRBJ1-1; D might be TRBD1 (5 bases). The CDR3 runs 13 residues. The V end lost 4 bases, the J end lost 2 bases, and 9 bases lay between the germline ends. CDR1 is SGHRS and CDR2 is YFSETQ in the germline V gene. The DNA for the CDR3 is TGCGCCAGCAGCCCTGGACAAAACACTGAAGCTTTCTTT. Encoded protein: CASSPGQNTEAFF. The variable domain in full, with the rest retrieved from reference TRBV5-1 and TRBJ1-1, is KAGVTQTPRYLIKTRGQQVTLSCSPISGHRSVSWYQQTPGQGLQFLFEYFSETQRNKGNFPGRFSGRQFSNSRSEMNVSTLELGDSALYLCASSPGQNTEAFFGQGTRLTVV.

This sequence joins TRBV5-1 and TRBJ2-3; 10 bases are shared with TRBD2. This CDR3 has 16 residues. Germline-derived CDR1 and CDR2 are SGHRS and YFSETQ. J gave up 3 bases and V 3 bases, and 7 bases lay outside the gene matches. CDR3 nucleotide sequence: TGCGCCAGCAGCTCGGGGACTAGCGCGAATACAGATACGCAGTATTTT. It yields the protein CASSSGTSANTDTQYF.

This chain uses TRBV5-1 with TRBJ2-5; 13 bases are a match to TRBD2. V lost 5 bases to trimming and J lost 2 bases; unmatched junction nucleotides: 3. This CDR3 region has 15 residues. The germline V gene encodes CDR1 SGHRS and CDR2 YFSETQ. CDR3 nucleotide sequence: TGCGCCAGCAGAGGGACTAGCGGGGAGCAAGAGACCCAGTACTTC. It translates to CASRGTSGEQETQYF. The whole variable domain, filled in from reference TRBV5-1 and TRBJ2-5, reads KAGVTQTPRYLIKTRGQQVTLSCSPISGHRSVSWYQQTPGQGLQFLFEYFSETQRNKGNFPGRFSGRQFSNSRSEMNVSTLELGDSALYLCASRGTSGEQETQYFGPGTRLLVL.

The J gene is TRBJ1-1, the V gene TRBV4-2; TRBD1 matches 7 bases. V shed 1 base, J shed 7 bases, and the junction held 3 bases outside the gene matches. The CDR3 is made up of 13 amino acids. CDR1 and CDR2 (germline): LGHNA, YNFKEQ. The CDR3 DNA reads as TGTGCCAGCAGCCAAGTGAGACAGGGTGAAGCTTTCTTT. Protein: CASSQVRQGEAFF.

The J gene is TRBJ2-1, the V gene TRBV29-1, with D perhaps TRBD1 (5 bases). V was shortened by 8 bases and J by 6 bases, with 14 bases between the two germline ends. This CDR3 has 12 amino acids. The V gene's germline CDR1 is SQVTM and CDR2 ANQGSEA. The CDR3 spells CSLLVGVNEQFF. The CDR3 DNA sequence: TGCAGCTTATTGGTAGGGGTCAATGAGCAGTTCTTC.

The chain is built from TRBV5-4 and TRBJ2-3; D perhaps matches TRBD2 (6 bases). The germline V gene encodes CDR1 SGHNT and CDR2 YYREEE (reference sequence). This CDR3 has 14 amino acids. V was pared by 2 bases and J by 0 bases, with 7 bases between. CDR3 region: CASSFSGSTDTQYF. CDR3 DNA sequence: TGTGCCAGCAGCTTTAGCGGTAGCACAGATACGCAGTATTTT. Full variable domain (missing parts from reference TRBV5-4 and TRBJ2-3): ETGVTQSPTHLIKTRGQQVTLRCSSQSGHNTVSWYQQALGQGPQFIFQYYREEENGRGNFPPRFSGLQFPNYSSELNVNALELDDSALYLCASSFSGSTDTQYFGPGTRLTVL.

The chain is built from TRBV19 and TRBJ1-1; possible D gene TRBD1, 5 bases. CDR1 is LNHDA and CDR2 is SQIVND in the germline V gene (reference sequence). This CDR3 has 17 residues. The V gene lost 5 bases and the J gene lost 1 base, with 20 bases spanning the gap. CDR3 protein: CASSRGDRLTRNTEAFF. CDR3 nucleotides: TGTGCCAGTAGTCGGGGGGACCGTCTCACTAGGAACACTGAAGCTTTCTTT.

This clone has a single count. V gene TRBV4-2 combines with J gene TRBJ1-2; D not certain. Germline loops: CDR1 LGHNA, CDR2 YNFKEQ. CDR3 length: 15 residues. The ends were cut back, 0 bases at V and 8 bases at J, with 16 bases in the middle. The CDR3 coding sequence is TGTGCCAGCAGCCAAGACCCCCTAGCCGGCGGGGGCTACACCTTC. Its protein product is CASSQDPLAGGGYTF.

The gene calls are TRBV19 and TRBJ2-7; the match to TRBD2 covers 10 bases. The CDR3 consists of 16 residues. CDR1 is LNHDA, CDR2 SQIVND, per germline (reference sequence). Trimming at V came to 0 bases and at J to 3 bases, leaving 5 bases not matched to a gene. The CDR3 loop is CASSIDRSSGSYEQYF. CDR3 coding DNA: TGTGCCAGTAGTATAGATCGGTCTAGCGGGAGCTACGAGCAGTACTTC. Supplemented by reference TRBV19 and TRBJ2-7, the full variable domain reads DGGITQSPKYLFRKEGQNVTLSCEQNLNHDAMYWYRQDPGQGLRLIYYSQIVNDFQKGDIAEGYSVSREKKESFPLTVTSAQKNPTAFYLCASSIDRSSGSYEQYFGPGTRLTVT.

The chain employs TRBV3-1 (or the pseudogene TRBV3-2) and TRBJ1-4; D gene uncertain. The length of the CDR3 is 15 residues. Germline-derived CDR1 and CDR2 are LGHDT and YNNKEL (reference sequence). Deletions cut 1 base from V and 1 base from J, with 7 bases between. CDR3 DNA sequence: TGTGCCAGCAGCCAAGGAGGCCGAACTAATGAAAAACTGTTTTTT. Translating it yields CASSQGGRTNEKLFF.